These T cell receptor beta chains were read from a single sample in a study of cytomegalovirus exposure and HLA in healthy donors. The protocol was immunoSEQ multiplex PCR, while the TCRdb copy is restricted to in-frame clones and leaves out a portion. Here the sample spans 190,000 or so clones, 70% to 80% being singletons. The specimen was PBMCs. All receptors derive from a male donor in good health and CMV-seropositive. The CDR3 runs from the conserved cysteine through the conserved F or W. D genes are given only for firm matches. Where a row states a size, it is once, few, many or the class of an expanded clone; other rows omit it.

d_gene: NA; j_gene: TRBJ1-5; abundance: NA; v_gene: TRBV7-2; CDR3nt: TGTGCCAGCAGCCCACGACATTCCAATCAGCCCCAGCATTTT; CDR3aa: CASSPRHSNQPQHF
d_gene: TRBD2; j_gene: TRBJ2-7; abundance: NA; v_gene: TRBV5-4; CDR3nt: TGTGCCAGCAGCTTGGGGGGGGGACTGAACTACGAGCAGTACTTC; CDR3aa: CASSLGGGLNYEQYF
d_gene: TRBD1; j_gene: TRBJ1-4; abundance: once; v_gene: TRBV4-1; CDR3nt: TGCGCCAGCAGCCAAGATCAGGGGACAGTTAATGAAAAACTGTTTTTT; CDR3aa: CASSQDQGTVNEKLFF
d_gene: NA; j_gene: TRBJ1-3; abundance: NA; v_gene: TRBV7-3; CDR3nt: TGTGCCAGCAGCTCGGACAGAGGAAACACCATATATTTT; CDR3aa: CASSSDRGNTIYF
d_gene: NA; j_gene: TRBJ2-1; abundance: NA; v_gene: TRBV21-1; CDR3nt: TGTGCCAGCAGCAAAACAGGCCCGGGACAGGGCTTCGATCCGAACAATGAGCAGTTCTTC; CDR3aa: CASSKTGPGQGFDPNNEQFF
d_gene: NA; j_gene: TRBJ1-5; abundance: NA; v_gene: TRBV5-6; CDR3nt: TGTGCCAGCAGCCGACAGGACAATCAGCCCCAGCATTTT; CDR3aa: CASSRQDNQPQHF
d_gene: TRBD1; j_gene: TRBJ2-5; abundance: NA; v_gene: TRBV2; CDR3nt: TGTGCCAGCAGGGAACAGGGGGCCAACCAAGAGACCCAGTACTTC; CDR3aa: CASREQGANQETQYF
d_gene: TRBD1; j_gene: TRBJ1-6; abundance: NA; v_gene: TRBV5-4; CDR3nt: TGTGCCAGCAGCTTGGTGGGACAGCCGAATTCACCCCTCCACTTT; CDR3aa: CASSLVGQPNSPLHF
d_gene: TRBD1; j_gene: TRBJ2-1; abundance: NA; v_gene: TRBV19; CDR3nt: TGTGCCAGTAGTATAGATAGGGGGCTCAACAATGAGCAGTTCTTC; CDR3aa: CASSIDRGLNNEQFF
d_gene: TRBD1; j_gene: TRBJ2-1; abundance: NA; v_gene: TRBV7-9; CDR3nt: TGTGCCAGCAGCTTGCCAGGGGGCGAGCAGTTCTTC; CDR3aa: CASSLPGGEQFF
d_gene: NA; j_gene: TRBJ2-1; abundance: NA; v_gene: TRBV29-1; CDR3nt: TGCAGCGTCCAAGCCGGGAGCTCCTACAATGAGCAGTTCTTC; CDR3aa: CSVQAGSSYNEQFF
d_gene: NA; j_gene: TRBJ2-7; abundance: NA; v_gene: TRBV21-1; CDR3nt: TGTGCCAGCAGCATGACAGGATACGAGCAGTACTTC; CDR3aa: CASSMTGYEQYF
d_gene: NA; j_gene: TRBJ2-3; abundance: NA; v_gene: TRBV7-2; CDR3nt: TGTGCCAGCAGCTTAGAATCAGGGCCAGATACGCAGTATTTT; CDR3aa: CASSLESGPDTQYF
d_gene: TRBD1; j_gene: TRBJ1-5; abundance: once; v_gene: TRBV30; CDR3nt: TGTGCCTGCTCCGGGACAGGGGGCCGTCAGCCCCAGCATTTT; CDR3aa: CACSGTGGRQPQHF
d_gene: NA; j_gene: TRBJ2-7; abundance: NA; v_gene: TRBV6-1; CDR3nt: TGTGCCAGCAGTGTCGTGAGGGAGGCGAGCGAGCAGTACTTC; CDR3aa: CASSVVREASEQYF
d_gene: TRBD1; j_gene: TRBJ1-1; abundance: NA; v_gene: TRBV19; CDR3nt: TGTGCCAGTAGCTATCCCCGGGACAGAACTGAAGCTTTCTTT; CDR3aa: CASSYPRDRTEAFF
d_gene: NA; j_gene: TRBJ2-3; abundance: NA; v_gene: TRBV7-9; CDR3nt: TGTGCCAGCAGCTTTATCATCCAGGGCACAGATACGCAGTATTTT; CDR3aa: CASSFIIQGTDTQYF
d_gene: NA; j_gene: TRBJ1-1; abundance: once; v_gene: TRBV12-5; CDR3nt: TGTGCTAGTGGTATCAGGGATTTTGAAGCTTTCTTT; CDR3aa: CASGIRDFEAFF
d_gene: TRBD2; j_gene: TRBJ2-7; abundance: NA; v_gene: TRBV28; CDR3nt: TGTGCCAGCAGGATAGCGGGAGGACTCTACGAGCAGTACTTC; CDR3aa: CASRIAGGLYEQYF
d_gene: NA; j_gene: TRBJ2-1; abundance: NA; v_gene: TRBV9; CDR3nt: TGTGCCAGCAGCGAGGGGCCCGAGGCTAGTGAGCAGTTCTTC; CDR3aa: CASSEGPEASEQFF
d_gene: TRBD1; j_gene: TRBJ1-2; abundance: NA; v_gene: TRBV7-9; CDR3nt: TGTGCCAGCAGCAACAGGACAGGGGGCGAATATGGCTACACCTTC; CDR3aa: CASSNRTGGEYGYTF
d_gene: NA; j_gene: TRBJ1-3; abundance: NA; v_gene: TRBV2; CDR3nt: TGTGCCAGCAGTCGGGACTTCTCTGGAAACACCATATATTTT; CDR3aa: CASSRDFSGNTIYF
d_gene: TRBD2; j_gene: TRBJ2-7; abundance: NA; v_gene: TRBV9; CDR3nt: TGTGCCAGCAGCGATGGGACCAGCGGGACGCAAAGGGGGCAGTACTTC; CDR3aa: CASSDGTSGTQRGQYF
d_gene: NA; j_gene: TRBJ1-1; abundance: NA; v_gene: TRBV19; CDR3nt: TGTGCCAGTAGTATATCCGGGGACACTGAAGCTTTCTTT; CDR3aa: CASSISGDTEAFF
d_gene: NA; j_gene: TRBJ1-2; abundance: NA; v_gene: TRBV27; CDR3nt: TGTGCCAGCAGTTTATCCGGTGGCAGGTCGGGCTACACCTTC; CDR3aa: CASSLSGGRSGYTF
d_gene: NA; j_gene: TRBJ2-7; abundance: NA; v_gene: TRBV7-9; CDR3nt: TGTTCCAGCAGCAAGAAGGGGGACAAGGGTTCCTACGAGCAGTACTTC; CDR3aa: CSSSKKGDKGSYEQYF
d_gene: TRBD1; j_gene: TRBJ2-7; abundance: once; v_gene: TRBV6-5; CDR3nt: TGTGCCAGCAGTTACAGGACAGGGCTCGAGCAGTACTTC; CDR3aa: CASSYRTGLEQYF
d_gene: TRBD2; j_gene: TRBJ2-1; abundance: NA; v_gene: TRBV11-2; CDR3nt: TGTGCCAGCAGCCGAACTAGCGACATCTACAATGAGCAGTTCTTC; CDR3aa: CASSRTSDIYNEQFF